This is a list of T cell receptor beta chains from one sample in a study of blood T cells in healthy people across ages. In TCRdb, the 5' RACE reads were re-called with MiXCR into one record per CDR3 protein. Seen here are hundreds of thousands of distinct CDR3 sequences, 56% observed once, and the top ten hold roughly 24%. The sequenced sample consisted of blood. Receptors originate from a man aged 35 to 55 in good health. Each CDR3 is given with its conserved first and last residue. Each record gives: J gene, CDR3 length, D gene, clone size, V gene, CDR3 protein, CDR3 DNA. D genes are given only for firm matches. Not every row has a clone size; where given, it reads once, few, many or a size class.

>TRBJ2-5|12|.|few|TRBV29-1
CSVRADNNEQYF
TGCAGCGTTAGGGCAGACAACAATGAGCAGTACTTC
>TRBJ2-3|17|TRBD1|.|TRBV14
CASSQDPGQGITDTQYF
TGTGCCAGCAGCCAAGATCCGGGACAGGGGATTACAGATACGCAGTATTTT
>TRBJ1-2|16|.|.|TRBV18
CASSPNQAGANYGYTF
TGTGCCAGCTCACCTAACCAGGCAGGGGCAAACTATGGCTACACCTTC
>TRBJ2-3|15|.|.|TRBV7-2
CASSRDRVITDTQYF
TGTGCCAGCAGTCGCGACAGAGTAATCACAGATACGCAGTATTTT
>TRBJ2-5|16|TRBD2|.|TRBV9
CASSPKAGALQETQYF
TGTGCCAGCAGCCCCAAAGCGGGGGCCCTTCAAGAGACCCAGTACTTC
>TRBJ2-7|16|TRBD2|.|TRBV9
CASSPGLAGIQETRYF
TGTGCCAGCAGTCCGGGACTAGCGGGAATCCAAGAGACCCGGTACTTC
>TRBJ2-3|16|.|.|TRBV28
CASRIGSSEPTDTQYF
TGTGCCAGCAGAATAGGTAGTTCCGAACCCACAGATACGCAGTATTTT
>TRBJ1-1|10|.|.|TRBV29-1
CSSAGTEAFF
TGCAGCTCGGCGGGCACTGAAGCTTTCTTT
>TRBJ2-5|15|TRBD1|.|TRBV4-2
CASSLEQGALRTQYF
TGTGCCAGCAGCCTAGAACAGGGGGCTTTAAGAACCCAGTACTTC
>TRBJ1-4|14|.|few|TRBV28
CASTAAGGGEKLFF
TGTGCCAGCACGGCCGCAGGAGGTGGTGAAAAACTGTTTTTT
>TRBJ1-5|14|TRBD1|.|TRBV20-1
CSASQGGGNQPQHF
TGCAGTGCTAGTCAGGGGGGAGGCAATCAGCCCCAGCATTTT
>TRBJ2-7|14|.|.|TRBV20-1
CSAPPSAANSEQYF
TGCAGTGCCCCGCCTAGCGCAGCGAATTCGGAGCAGTACTTC
>TRBJ1-2|14|TRBD1|few|TRBV5-1
CASSHGQGASGYTF
TGCGCCAGCAGCCACGGACAGGGGGCTTCTGGCTACACCTTC
>TRBJ2-7|13|.|many|TRBV7-2
CASSLEGLNEQYF
TGTGCCAGCAGCTTAGAGGGACTCAATGAGCAGTACTTC
>TRBJ2-4|18|.|.|TRBV4-1
CASSQEVTGAIGRDIQYF
TGCGCCAGCAGCCAAGAAGTTACGGGTGCCATCGGTAGGGACATTCAGTACTTC